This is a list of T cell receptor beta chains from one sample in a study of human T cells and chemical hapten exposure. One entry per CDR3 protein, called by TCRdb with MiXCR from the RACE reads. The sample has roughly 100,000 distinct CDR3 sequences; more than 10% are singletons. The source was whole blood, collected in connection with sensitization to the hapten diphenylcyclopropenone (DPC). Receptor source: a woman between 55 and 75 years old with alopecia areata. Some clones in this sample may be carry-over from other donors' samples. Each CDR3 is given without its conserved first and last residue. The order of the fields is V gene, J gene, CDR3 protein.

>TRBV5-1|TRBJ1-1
ASSFFEAAGTEAF
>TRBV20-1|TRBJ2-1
STYRAGGSYNEQF
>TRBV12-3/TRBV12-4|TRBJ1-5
ASSLEQGASQPQH
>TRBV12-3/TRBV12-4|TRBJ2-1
ASHQGAEQF
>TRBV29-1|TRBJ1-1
SVVGTGYPEGAF
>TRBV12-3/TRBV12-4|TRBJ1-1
ASSTGANTEAF
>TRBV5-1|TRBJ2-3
ASSRPGNTDTQY
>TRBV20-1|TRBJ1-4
SVDRGSTNEKLF
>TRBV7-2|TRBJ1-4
ASSLDPGGNEKLF
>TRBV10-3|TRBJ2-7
ATLGRDSYEQY
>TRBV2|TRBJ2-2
ASSEPGVANTGELF
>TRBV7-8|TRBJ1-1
ASSLGFLNTEAF
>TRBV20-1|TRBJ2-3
SAREGAPDTQY
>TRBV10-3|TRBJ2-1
ATEGTRYNEQF
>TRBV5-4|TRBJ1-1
ASSFWAGTEAF
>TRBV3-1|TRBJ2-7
ASSQVTASYEQY
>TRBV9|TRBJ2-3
ASSVALASGASTDTQY
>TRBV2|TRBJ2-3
AGLAVDSTDTQY
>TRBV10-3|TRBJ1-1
AISETGTRDSEAF
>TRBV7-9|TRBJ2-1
ASSFALGTGGTYNEQF
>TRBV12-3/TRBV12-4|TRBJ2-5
ASRRDFPTQY
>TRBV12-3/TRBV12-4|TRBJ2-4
ASSSTGKRDIQY
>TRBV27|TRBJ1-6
ASRSYNSPLH
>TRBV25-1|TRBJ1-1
ASSDVRGSGEEAF
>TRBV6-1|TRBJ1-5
ASRGREIQPQH